These 31 T cell receptor beta chains came from one sample sequenced in a study of CXCR3-negative and CXCR3-positive naive CD8 T cells. Researchers prepared the TRB cDNA libraries using 5' RACE with UMI labels. TCRdb reworked the 5' RACE reads into one entry per CDR3 protein, no DNA. This sample's table has some 56,000 distinct CDR3 sequences. Input material: memory CD8+ T cells from blood. Receptors were obtained from a human donor in good health. Some clones in this sample may be carry-over from other donors' samples.

The V and J genes are TRBV18 and TRBJ2-7. The germline V gene encodes CDR1 KGHSH and CDR2 LQKENI. The CDR3 runs to 13 residues. The CDR3 loop reads CASSPAVGVEQYF.

The chain couples TRBV20-1 to TRBJ1-5; there is no DNA to check the TCRdb D call of TRBD1. This CDR3 region has 16 residues. CDR1 and CDR2 from the germline V gene are DFQATT and SNEGSKA (reference sequence). The CDR3 loop is CSANSPRGISNQPQHF.

This chain connects TRBV23-1 to TRBJ2-3; the TRBD1 assignment by TCRdb is unverifiable without DNA. TRBV23-1 is known as an ORF, though its function is uncertain. This CDR3 comprises 13 residues. The CDR3 reads CASSQTSGMWKYF.

The gene calls are TRBV4-1 and TRBJ2-5; without DNA, the TCRdb call of TRBD2 cannot be checked. The CDR3 totals 14 residues. The germline V gene encodes CDR1 MGHRA and CDR2 YSYEKL. CDR3 residues: CASSQVPSGETQYF.

CDR3 amino acids: CASSLEGEGTAQYF. V usage is TRBV7-3 and J usage is TRBJ2-5; TCRdb names TRBD1, which stays unverified in the absence of DNA. The CDR3 contains 14 residues. Germline-derived CDR1 and CDR2 are SGHTA and FQGTGA.

This sequence joins TRBV29-1 and TRBJ2-7; the D gene TCRdb calls, TRBD2, cannot be checked with no DNA. CDR1 SQVTM and CDR2 ANQGSEA come from the germline V gene. The CDR3 covers 13 residues. CDR3 protein: CSVDSAGSYEQYF.

The V and J genes are TRBV15 and TRBJ2-7; TCRdb proposes TRBD1, but this gene call is untestable without DNA. CDR1 is LNHNV, CDR2 YYDKDF, per germline (reference sequence). CDR3 length: 14 amino acids. The CDR3: CATSRGTSLGEQYF.

This chain joins TRBV6-6 and TRBJ2-5; TCRdb proposes TRBD1, but this gene call is untestable without DNA. Germline V gives CDR1 MNHNY, CDR2 SVGAGI (reference sequence). The CDR3 is made up of 11 amino acids. The CDR3 loop is CASSYSGGHYF.

This chain connects TRBV6-5 to TRBJ2-7; checking the TCRdb D call of TRBD1 is not possible without DNA. Germline CDR1 MNHEY, CDR2 SVGAGI. The CDR3 is 16 amino acids. The CDR3 reads CASSYYGGTGGGEQYF.

The gene calls are TRBV19 and TRBJ1-5; the TRBD1 assignment by TCRdb is unverifiable without DNA. Per germline, CDR1 LNHDA and CDR2 SQIVND (reference sequence). The CDR3 runs 13 residues. The CDR3 loop reads CASIAGGNQPQHF. The full variable domain, its missing parts supplied by reference TRBV19 and TRBJ1-5, is DGGITQSPKYLFRKEGQNVTLSCEQNLNHDAMYWYRQDPGQGLRLIYYSQIVNDFQKGDIAEGYSVSREKKESFPLTVTSAQKNPTAFYLCASIAGGNQPQHFGDGTRLSIL.

V is TRBV4-3 and J is TRBJ2-7; the TCRdb D gene call, TRBD2, has no DNA to confirm it. The CDR3 runs to 17 residues. Germline V gene data show CDR1 as LGHNA and CDR2 as YSLEER. CDR3 region: CASSQDLSDSYFYEQYF.

This chain uses TRBV14 with TRBJ2-3; no DNA is available, so the TRBD2 call from TCRdb remains unchecked. Per the germline V gene, CDR1 is SGHDN and CDR2 is FVKESK. CDR3 length: 15 residues. This chain's CDR3 is CASSQFAGGTDTQYF.

V and J are TRBV7-3 and TRBJ2-7; lacking DNA, the TRBD2 call made by TCRdb goes unchecked. In germline, CDR1 is SGHTA, CDR2 FQGTGA. CDR3 length: 16 residues. The chain's CDR3 is CASSPHPAGNSVEQYF.

The V call is TRBV20-1, the J call TRBJ2-1; the TCRdb call, TRBD2, lacks DNA for checking. The CDR3 length is 14 residues. Germline CDR1 and CDR2: DFQATT and SNEGSKA (reference sequence). The chain's CDR3 is CSAGSGSSYNEQFF.

V is TRBV4-2 and J is TRBJ2-3; without DNA, the TCRdb call of TRBD1 cannot be checked. In germline, CDR1 is LGHNA, CDR2 YNFKEQ. This CDR3 region has 15 residues. The CDR3 sequence: CASSQGVSGADTQYF.

V and J are TRBV6-2 or TRBV6-3 and TRBJ1-1; TCRdb picks TRBD1, but there is no DNA to check that call. The CDR3 is made up of 16 amino acids. The germline V gene encodes CDR1 MNHEY and CDR2 SVGEGT. CDR3 in amino acids: CASRYSDSTMNTEAFF.

The chain's CDR3 is CASMGQDSYEQYF. The chain combines TRBV28 with TRBJ2-7; TCRdb's D call of TRBD1 is untestable without DNA. CDR1 is MDHEN, CDR2 SYDVKM, per germline. The CDR3 loop spans 13 amino acids.

The genes are TRBV7-6 and TRBJ1-1; TCRdb calls TRBD1, which cannot be checked without DNA. This CDR3 is built from 14 residues. Germline values: CDR1 SGHVS, CDR2 FNYEAQ. The CDR3 loop is CASSLGGGNTEAFF.

Here the CDR3 reads CASSRGATDTQYF. The chain couples TRBV6-4 to TRBJ2-3; TCRdb lists TRBD1, though no DNA is available to test this call. Per germline, CDR1 MRHNA and CDR2 SNTAGT. This CDR3 is 13 amino acids long.

The CDR3 spells CASSVGGRETEQFF. The chain has TRBV25-1 and TRBJ2-1; without DNA, the TCRdb call of TRBD1 cannot be checked. The CDR3 covers 14 residues. The germline V gene has CDR1 MGHDK and CDR2 SYGVNS. The full variable domain, in which reference TRBV25-1 and TRBJ2-1 provide the parts outside the CDR3, is EADIYQTPRYLVIGTGKKITLECSQTMGHDKMYWYQQDPGMELHLIHYSYGVNSTEKGDLSSESTVSRIRTEHFPLTLESARPSHTSQYLCASSVGGRETEQFFGPGTRLTVL.

The gene calls are TRBV28 and TRBJ2-7; TCRdb gives TRBD1 as the D gene, but with no DNA this cannot be confirmed. This CDR3 comprises 13 residues. The germline V gene has CDR1 MDHEN and CDR2 SYDVKM. The CDR3 loop reads CASGQGKSYEQYF.

The gene calls are TRBV12-3 or TRBV12-4 and TRBJ2-7; the TCRdb D gene call, TRBD1, has no DNA to confirm it. CDR3 size: 15 residues. The CDR3: CASRPGQGASYEQYF.

The chain uses TRBV28 and TRBJ1-5. The V gene's germline CDR1 is MDHEN and CDR2 SYDVKM. CDR3 size: 12 residues. CDR3 region: CASTNPNQPQHF.

The chain joins TRBV29-1 to TRBJ2-4. The CDR3 is made up of 13 amino acids. Germline CDR1 reads SQVTM; CDR2 reads ANQGSEA. The CDR3 here is CSVVGPANNIQYF.

This chain links TRBV20-1 with TRBJ2-1. From germline, CDR1 is DFQATT and CDR2 SNEGSKA (reference sequence). CDR3 length equals 16 residues. This CDR3 is CSARDLRHSSYNEQFF.

The CDR3 spells CSARDIGGTEYGYTF. This rearrangement joins TRBV20-1 to TRBJ1-2; the TCRdb D gene call, TRBD1, has no DNA to confirm it. CDR3 length equals 15 residues. Germline lookup yields CDR1 DFQATT and CDR2 SNEGSKA (reference sequence).

The V gene is TRBV4-3, the J gene TRBJ2-1; TCRdb's D call of TRBD1 is untestable without DNA. CDR1 LGHNA and CDR2 YSLEER come from the germline V gene. This CDR3 has 12 amino acids. This CDR3 is CASSQGAGEQFF.

This chain joins TRBV7-9 and TRBJ2-7. This CDR3 is 11 amino acids long. Germline CDR1 is SEHNR and CDR2 is FQNEAQ (reference sequence). CDR3 in amino acids: CASSSLYEQYF.

V and J are TRBV5-1 and TRBJ2-1; TCRdb designates TRBD1, a call that cannot be tested without DNA. CDR1 is SGHRS and CDR2 is YFSETQ in the germline V gene. The CDR3 extends over 14 amino acids. CDR3 protein: CASSLGGGYNEQFF. Full variable domain (remainder filled in from reference TRBV5-1 and TRBJ2-1): KAGVTQTPRYLIKTRGQQVTLSCSPISGHRSVSWYQQTPGQGLQFLFEYFSETQRNKGNFPGRFSGRQFSNSRSEMNVSTLELGDSALYLCASSLGGGYNEQFFGPGTRLTVL.

The rearrangement joins TRBV6-5 to TRBJ2-1; TCRdb indicates TRBD1, and absent DNA this call remains unverified. The germline CDR1 and CDR2 sequences are MNHEY and SVGAGI. CDR3 length equals 14 residues. CDR3: CASTPGTEYNEQFF.

J is TRBJ2-1 and V is TRBV20-1; TCRdb proposes TRBD2, but this gene call is untestable without DNA. This CDR3 is 14 amino acids long. Per the germline V gene, CDR1 is DFQATT and CDR2 is SNEGSKA (reference sequence). CDR3 in amino acids: CSATGTSGLVEQFF.